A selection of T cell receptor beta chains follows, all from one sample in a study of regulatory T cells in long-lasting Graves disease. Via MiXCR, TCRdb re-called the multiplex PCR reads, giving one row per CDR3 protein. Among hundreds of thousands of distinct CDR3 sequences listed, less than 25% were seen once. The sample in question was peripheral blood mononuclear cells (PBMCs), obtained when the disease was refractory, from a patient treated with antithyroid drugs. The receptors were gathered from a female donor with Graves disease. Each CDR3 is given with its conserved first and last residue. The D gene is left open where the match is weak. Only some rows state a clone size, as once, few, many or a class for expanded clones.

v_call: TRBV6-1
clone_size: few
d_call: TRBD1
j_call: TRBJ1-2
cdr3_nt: TGTGCCAGCAATCCGACAGGGGGGAACTATGGCTACACCTTC
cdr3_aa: CASNPTGGNYGYTF

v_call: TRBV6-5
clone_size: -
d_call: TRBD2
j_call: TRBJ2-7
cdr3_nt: TGTGCCAGCAGTTACACAACATACCCGGGACTAGCGGGCCGTCTCTCCTACGAGCAGTACTTC
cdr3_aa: CASSYTTYPGLAGRLSYEQYF

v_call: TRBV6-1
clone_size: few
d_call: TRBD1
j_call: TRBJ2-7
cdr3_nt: TGTGCCAGCAGTGAATCTAGACAGGGCAGACACGAGCAGTACTTC
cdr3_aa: CASSESRQGRHEQYF

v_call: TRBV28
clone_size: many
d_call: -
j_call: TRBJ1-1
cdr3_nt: TGTGCCAGCAGTTTGGGGCCGGGATACACTGAAGCTTTCTTT
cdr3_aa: CASSLGPGYTEAFF

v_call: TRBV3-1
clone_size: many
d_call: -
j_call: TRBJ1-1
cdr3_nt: TGTGCCAGCAGCCAAGTCGGGAGCACTGAAGCTTTCTTT
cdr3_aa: CASSQVGSTEAFF

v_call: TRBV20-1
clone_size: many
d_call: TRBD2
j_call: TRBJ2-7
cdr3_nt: TGCAGTGCTAGCCCCCTCCGTCTAGCGGGGGGGTCCTACGAGCAGTACTTC
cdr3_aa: CSASPLRLAGGSYEQYF

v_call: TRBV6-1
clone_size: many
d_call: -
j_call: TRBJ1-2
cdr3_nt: TGTGCCAGCAGCGACAGGAGATCACCGGGCTACACCTTC
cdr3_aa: CASSDRRSPGYTF

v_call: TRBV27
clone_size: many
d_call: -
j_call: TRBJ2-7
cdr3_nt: TGTGCCAGCAGTTTAAGGGCGCAGAATCCGGGCAGCGGATACTACGAGCAGTACTTC
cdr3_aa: CASSLRAQNPGSGYYEQYF

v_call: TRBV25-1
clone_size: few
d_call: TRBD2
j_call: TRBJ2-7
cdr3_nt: TGTGCCAGCAGTCTCCTCACAGCGGGAGGACCGAGAGAGCAGTACTTC
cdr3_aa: CASSLLTAGGPREQYF

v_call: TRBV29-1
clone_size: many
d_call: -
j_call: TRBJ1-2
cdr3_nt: TGCAGCGTCCTGGACGGGAACTATGGCTACACCTTC
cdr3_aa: CSVLDGNYGYTF

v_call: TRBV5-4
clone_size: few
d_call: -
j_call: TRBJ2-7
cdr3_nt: TGTGCCAGCAGCTTGGAAGGGGGAGGGCGGCACGAGCAGTACTTC
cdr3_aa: CASSLEGGGRHEQYF

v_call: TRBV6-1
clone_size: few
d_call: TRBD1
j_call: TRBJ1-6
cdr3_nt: TGTGTCAGCAGCAAACCGACCGGGACAGGGGTGGCACCCCTCCACTTT
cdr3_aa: CVSSKPTGTGVAPLHF

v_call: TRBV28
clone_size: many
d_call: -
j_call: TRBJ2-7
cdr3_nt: TGTGCAGCAGGGGGGGGCTACGAGCAGTACTTC
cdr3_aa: CAAGGGYEQYF

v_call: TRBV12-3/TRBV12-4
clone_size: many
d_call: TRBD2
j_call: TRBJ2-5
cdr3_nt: TGTGCCAGCAGTTTTCGGGCTAGCGGGAGACGAGAGACCCAGTACTTC
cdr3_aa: CASSFRASGRRETQYF

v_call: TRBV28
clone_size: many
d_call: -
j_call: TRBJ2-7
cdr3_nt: TGTGCCAGCAGTTTGGTGCAGCCGAGCGGTCCGGAGGGGGACGAGCAGTACTTC
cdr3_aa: CASSLVQPSGPEGDEQYF

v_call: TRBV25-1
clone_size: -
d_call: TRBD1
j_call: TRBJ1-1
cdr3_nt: TGTGCCAGCAGTGAACAGGGGGCGCGTGTTGGTGAAGCTTTCTTT
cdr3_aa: CASSEQGARVGEAFF

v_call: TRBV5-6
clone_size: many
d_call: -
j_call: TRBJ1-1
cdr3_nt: TGTGCCAGCAGCCTGGTGCGCACTGAAGCTTTCTTT
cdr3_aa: CASSLVRTEAFF

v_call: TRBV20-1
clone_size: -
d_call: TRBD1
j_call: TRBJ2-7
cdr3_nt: TGCAGTGCTCCTTCCCGGGACAGGAAGTACGAGCAGTACTTC
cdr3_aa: CSAPSRDRKYEQYF

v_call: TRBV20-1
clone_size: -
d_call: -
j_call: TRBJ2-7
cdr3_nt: TGCAGTGCTAGTCTCGGGAAAGAGCAGTACTTC
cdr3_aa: CSASLGKEQYF

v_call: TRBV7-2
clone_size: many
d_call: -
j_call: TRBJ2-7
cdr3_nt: TGTGCCAGCAGTCTCGCAGGGAGGTACGAGCAGTACTTC
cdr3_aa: CASSLAGRYEQYF

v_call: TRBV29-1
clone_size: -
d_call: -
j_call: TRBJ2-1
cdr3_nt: TGCAGCGTTGACAGGGAAGGTCGCAATGAGCAGTTCTTC
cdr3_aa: CSVDREGRNEQFF

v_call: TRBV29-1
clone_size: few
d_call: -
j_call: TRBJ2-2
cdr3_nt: TGCAGCGTTGAAGTGCGGGGTCAAGACACCGGGGAGCTGTTTTTT
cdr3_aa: CSVEVRGQDTGELFF

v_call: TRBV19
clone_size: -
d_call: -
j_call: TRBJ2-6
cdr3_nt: TGTGCCAGTAGTATGACCGGGACAACCCGCTCTGGGGCCAACGTCCTGACTTTC
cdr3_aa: CASSMTGTTRSGANVLTF

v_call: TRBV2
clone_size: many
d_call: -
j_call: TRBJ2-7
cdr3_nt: TGTGCCAGCAGTGGGGACTTCAAATACGAGCAGTACTTC
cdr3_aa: CASSGDFKYEQYF

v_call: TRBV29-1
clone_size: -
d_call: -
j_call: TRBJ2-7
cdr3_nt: TGCAGCGCTGCGGGACAGCCCGGCGAGCAGTACTTC
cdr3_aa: CSAAGQPGEQYF

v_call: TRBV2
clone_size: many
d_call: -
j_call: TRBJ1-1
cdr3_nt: TGTGCCAGCAGTGAAGCTGTACCCGGTTACACTGAAGCTTTCTTT
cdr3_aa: CASSEAVPGYTEAFF

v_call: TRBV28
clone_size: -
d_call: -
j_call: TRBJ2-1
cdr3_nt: TGTGCCAGCCGGAGGGACAGCACCTCCTACAATGAGCAGTTCTTC
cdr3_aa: CASRRDSTSYNEQFF

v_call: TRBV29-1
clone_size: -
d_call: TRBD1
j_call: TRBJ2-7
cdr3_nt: TGCAGCGTCGTTCGGGACAGGGAGTACGAGCAGTACTTC
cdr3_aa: CSVVRDREYEQYF

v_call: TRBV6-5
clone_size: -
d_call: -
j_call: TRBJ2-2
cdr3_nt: TGTGCCAGCAGTTACTACCAGGAAATTACCGGGGAGCTGTTTTTT
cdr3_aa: CASSYYQEITGELFF

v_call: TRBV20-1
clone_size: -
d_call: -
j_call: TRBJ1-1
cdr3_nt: TGCAGTGCTAGAGATGGGAACGGCGGACCGATCACTGAAGCTTTCTTT
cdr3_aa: CSARDGNGGPITEAFF

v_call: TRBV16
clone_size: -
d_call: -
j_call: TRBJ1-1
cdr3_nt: TGTGCCAGCAGCCGAGTACCGAACACTGAAGCTTTCTTT
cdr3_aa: CASSRVPNTEAFF

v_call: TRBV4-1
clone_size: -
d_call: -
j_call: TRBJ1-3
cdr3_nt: TGCGCCAGCAGCCAAGTTGCAGGGAGAAACACCATATATTTT
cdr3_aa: CASSQVAGRNTIYF

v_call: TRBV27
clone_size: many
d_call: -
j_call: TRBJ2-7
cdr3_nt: TGTGCCAGCAGTTTAAAGGGGTTTTACTACGAGCAGTACTTC
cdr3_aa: CASSLKGFYYEQYF

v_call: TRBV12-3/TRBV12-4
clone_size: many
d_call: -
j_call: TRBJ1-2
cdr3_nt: TGTGCCAGCAGCCTAGGGATCAGAGGGGGCTACACCTTC
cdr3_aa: CASSLGIRGGYTF

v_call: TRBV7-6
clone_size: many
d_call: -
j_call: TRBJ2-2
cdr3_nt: TGTGCCAGCAGTATCCCGACCGGGGAGCTGTTTTTT
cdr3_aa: CASSIPTGELFF

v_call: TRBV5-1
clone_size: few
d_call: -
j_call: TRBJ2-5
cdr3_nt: TGCGCCAGCAGCTTAGAGACAGACGAAGAGACCCAGTACTTC
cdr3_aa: CASSLETDEETQYF

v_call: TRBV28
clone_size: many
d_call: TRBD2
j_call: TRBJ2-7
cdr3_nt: TGTGCCAGCACCCACTCCACTAGCGGAGAGCAGTACTTC
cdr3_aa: CASTHSTSGEQYF

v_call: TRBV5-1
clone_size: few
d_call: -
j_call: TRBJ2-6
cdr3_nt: TGCGCCAGCAGCTTGGCGGGATCGAGGACTGGGGCCAACGTCCTGACTTTC
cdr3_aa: CASSLAGSRTGANVLTF

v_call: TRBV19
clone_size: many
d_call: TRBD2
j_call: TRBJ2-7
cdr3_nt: TGTGCCAGTAGTATACGACTAGCGGGAGCTATCTCCTACGAGCAGTACTTC
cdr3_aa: CASSIRLAGAISYEQYF

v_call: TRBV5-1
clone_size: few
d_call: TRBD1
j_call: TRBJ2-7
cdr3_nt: TGCGCCAGCAGCATAACCGGGACAGGGCTCTACGAGCAGTACTTC
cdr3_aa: CASSITGTGLYEQYF

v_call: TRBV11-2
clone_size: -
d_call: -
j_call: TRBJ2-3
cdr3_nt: TGTGCCAGCAGCTTAGACAGGGCTTCAGATACGCAGTATTTT
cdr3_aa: CASSLDRASDTQYF

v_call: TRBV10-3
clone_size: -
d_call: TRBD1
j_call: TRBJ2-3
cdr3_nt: TGTGCCATCAGTGATCCTGGGACAGGGAGCACAGATACGCAGTATTTT
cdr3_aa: CAISDPGTGSTDTQYF

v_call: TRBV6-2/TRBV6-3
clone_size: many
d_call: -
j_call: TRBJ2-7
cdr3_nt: TGTGCCAGCAGTTGGGGCAGGGCCAGCGGCGAGCAGTACTTC
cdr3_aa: CASSWGRASGEQYF

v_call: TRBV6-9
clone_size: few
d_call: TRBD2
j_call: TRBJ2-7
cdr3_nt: TGTGCCAGCAGTTACCCGCAATCCAAGGCGGGAGGGGCCCCTAGCTCCTACGAGCAGTACTTC
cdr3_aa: CASSYPQSKAGGAPSSYEQYF

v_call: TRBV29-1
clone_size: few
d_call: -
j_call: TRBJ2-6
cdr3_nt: TGCAGCGTATCTTTGTCTGGGGCCAACGTCCTGACTTTC
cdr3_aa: CSVSLSGANVLTF

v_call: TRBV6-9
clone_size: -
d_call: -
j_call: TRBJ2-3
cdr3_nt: TGTGCCAGCAGTTACGGTCCGGTCACAGATACGCAGTATTTT
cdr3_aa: CASSYGPVTDTQYF

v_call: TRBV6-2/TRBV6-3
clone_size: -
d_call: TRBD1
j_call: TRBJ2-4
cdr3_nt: TGTGCCAGCAGTGAACGACAGGGGAGACACATTCAGTACTTC
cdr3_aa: CASSERQGRHIQYF

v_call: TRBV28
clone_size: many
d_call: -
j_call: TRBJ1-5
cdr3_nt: TGTGCCAGCAGTTTAGGGTTATGGGAGCCCCAGCATTTT
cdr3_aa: CASSLGLWEPQHF

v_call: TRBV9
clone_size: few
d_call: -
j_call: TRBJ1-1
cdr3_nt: TGTGCCAGCAGCGTAGACAGGCGATCCACTGAAGCTTTCTTT
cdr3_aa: CASSVDRRSTEAFF

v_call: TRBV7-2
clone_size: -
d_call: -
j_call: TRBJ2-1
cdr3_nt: TGTGCCAGCAGCTCACAATACACGGGGAATGAGCAGTTCTTC
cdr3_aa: CASSSQYTGNEQFF

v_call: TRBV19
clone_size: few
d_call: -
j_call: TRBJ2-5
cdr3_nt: TGTGCCAGTAGCCCAAGGGGGGGCGCTTCAGAGACCCAGTACTTC
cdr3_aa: CASSPRGGASETQYF

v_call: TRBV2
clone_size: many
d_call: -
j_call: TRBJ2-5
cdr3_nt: TGTGCCAGCAAGGGATCCGCCCGGGGCGGGACCCAGTACTTC
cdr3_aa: CASKGSARGGTQYF

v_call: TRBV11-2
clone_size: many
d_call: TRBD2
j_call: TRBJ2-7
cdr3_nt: TGTGCCAGCAGCCCTCGACTAGCTTCGAGAACCTACGAGCAGTACTTC
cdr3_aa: CASSPRLASRTYEQYF

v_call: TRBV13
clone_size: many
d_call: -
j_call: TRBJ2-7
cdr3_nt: TGTGCCAGCAGTTCCGCTAGCGTCTCCTACGAGCAGTACTTC
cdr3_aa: CASSSASVSYEQYF

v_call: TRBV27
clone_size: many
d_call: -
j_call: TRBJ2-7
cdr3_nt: TGTGCCAGCAGTGCCCGAGGGGGAGGGTCGGGCGAGCAGTACTTC
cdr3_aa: CASSARGGGSGEQYF

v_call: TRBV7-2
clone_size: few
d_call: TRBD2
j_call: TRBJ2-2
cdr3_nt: TGTGCCAGCAGCTTATACACGGGAGGAGGTGCGGGGGAGCTGTTTTTT
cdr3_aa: CASSLYTGGGAGELFF

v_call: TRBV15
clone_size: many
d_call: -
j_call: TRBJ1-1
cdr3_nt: TGTGCCACCAGCAGAGATTACGGGAACACTGAAGCTTTCTTT
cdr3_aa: CATSRDYGNTEAFF